The rows below give T cell receptor beta chains drawn from one sample of a study of OX40 agonist ivuxolimab in advanced cancers. Data came from immunoSEQ multiplex PCR; TCRdb stores just in-frame clones and leaves some out. The table lists more than 50,000 clones, around nine tenths of them singletons. This specimen consisted of CD4+ or CD8+ T cells sorted from blood, obtained in a trial of the OX40 agonist ivuxolimab. These receptors originate from an adult with an advanced solid tumor such as melanoma, head and neck, liver or kidney cancer. The CDR3 runs from the conserved cysteine through the conserved F or W. Each record gives: J gene, V gene, D gene, clone size, CDR3 DNA, CDR3 protein. A D gene is named only where the DNA matches it firmly. Size tells how often a clone was seen (once, few, many) or the class of an expanded clone, and some rows leave it out.

J: TRBJ1-5; V: TRBV5-6; D: TRBD1; size: once; DNA: TGTGCCAGCAGCTTAGGGACAGGAATCAATCAGCCCCAGCATTTT; CDR3: CASSLGTGINQPQHF
J: TRBJ1-1; V: TRBV10-3; D: TRBD1; size: -; DNA: TGTGCCATCAGGGGTGACAGGGGTATAACTGAAGCTTTCTTT; CDR3: CAIRGDRGITEAFF
J: TRBJ2-1; V: TRBV7-6; D: TRBD1; size: -; DNA: TGTGCCAGCAGCCCAACAGGGGGACATGAGCAGTTCTTC; CDR3: CASSPTGGHEQFF
J: TRBJ2-1; V: TRBV11-3; D: -; size: -; DNA: TGTGCCAGCAGCTTAGGGGCACACAATGAGCAGTTCTTC; CDR3: CASSLGAHNEQFF
J: TRBJ1-3; V: TRBV14; D: -; size: -; DNA: TGTGCCAGCAGCCAGAACTCCCGAGGAAACACCATATATTTT; CDR3: CASSQNSRGNTIYF
J: TRBJ2-5; V: TRBV14; D: TRBD2; size: -; DNA: TGTGCCAGCAGCCAAGGACTAGCGGGATCAATGCCGGAGACCCAGTACTTC; CDR3: CASSQGLAGSMPETQYF
J: TRBJ2-3; V: TRBV12-2; D: -; size: -; DNA: TGTGCAAGTCGCTTAGGTTTTTGCCAACGGTTGGGTACGCAGTATTTT; CDR3: CASRLGFCQRLGTQYF
J: TRBJ2-3; V: TRBV20-1; D: -; size: -; DNA: TGCAGTGCCAAGACCGATACGCAGTATTTT; CDR3: CSAKTDTQYF
J: TRBJ2-2; V: TRBV6-1; D: -; size: -; DNA: TGTGCCTCGAGCAGCTACACCGGGGAGCTGTTTTTT; CDR3: CASSSYTGELFF
J: TRBJ2-3; V: TRBV28; D: -; size: -; DNA: TGTGCCAGCAGTTTTGGAGTAGGTCCGGGAAGAGGGAGCACAGATACGCAGTATTTT; CDR3: CASSFGVGPGRGSTDTQYF
J: TRBJ2-7; V: TRBV7-2; D: -; size: -; DNA: TGTGCCAGCGGCACCCGGACGGTCACCTACGAGCAGTACTTC; CDR3: CASGTRTVTYEQYF
J: TRBJ2-7; V: TRBV5-6; D: -; size: few; DNA: TGTGCCAGCAGCCCCGGACAGCGCGAGCAGTACTTC; CDR3: CASSPGQREQYF
J: TRBJ2-2; V: TRBV2; D: -; size: -; DNA: TGTGCCAGCAGTGGGACAGTCACCGGGGAGCTGTTTTTT; CDR3: CASSGTVTGELFF
J: TRBJ2-7; V: TRBV5-5; D: -; size: -; DNA: TGTGCCAGCACCCTTACAGGGTTCTACGAGCAGTACTTC; CDR3: CASTLTGFYEQYF
J: TRBJ2-3; V: TRBV28; D: TRBD1; size: -; DNA: TGTGCCAGCAGTCCAGGGGGACAGGCAGCTCAGGATACGCAGTATTTT; CDR3: CASSPGGQAAQDTQYF
J: TRBJ2-7; V: TRBV6-5; D: -; size: -; DNA: TGTGCCAGCAGTTATGGGCCGTTCGACAGCTCCTACGAGCAGTACTTC; CDR3: CASSYGPFDSSYEQYF
J: TRBJ2-7; V: TRBV10-3; D: TRBD1; size: -; DNA: TGTGCCACCCGTGCCGGGACAGGGAGGTACGAGCAGTACTTC; CDR3: CATRAGTGRYEQYF
J: TRBJ2-7; V: TRBV5-1; D: -; size: -; DNA: TGCGCCAGCAGCTTGATTTCTCTGGGCGAGCAGTACTTC; CDR3: CASSLISLGEQYF
J: TRBJ1-3; V: TRBV6-5; D: -; size: -; DNA: TGTGCCAGCAGTTACTCGGGAACCATATATTTT; CDR3: CASSYSGTIYF
J: TRBJ1-2; V: TRBV28; D: -; size: -; DNA: TGTGCCAGCAGTGAGCATCCGGGACCGATGGCGGGTGGCTACACCTTC; CDR3: CASSEHPGPMAGGYTF
J: TRBJ1-1; V: TRBV6-4; D: -; size: -; DNA: TGTGCCAGCAGTGAGAGCAGGGGCACTGAAGCTTTCTTT; CDR3: CASSESRGTEAFF
J: TRBJ2-7; V: TRBV7-9; D: -; size: -; DNA: TGTGCCAGCACCCCCCCTAGAGGGATCTACGAGCAGTACTTC; CDR3: CASTPPRGIYEQYF
J: TRBJ2-7; V: TRBV28; D: TRBD2; size: -; DNA: TGTGCCAGCTCGCCGGTCACTAGCGGCTCCTACGAGCAGTACTTC; CDR3: CASSPVTSGSYEQYF
J: TRBJ1-2; V: TRBV5-4; D: -; size: -; DNA: TGTGCCAGCAGCTTGAACCTGGCAGGACTGACTAACTATGGCTACACCTTC; CDR3: CASSLNLAGLTNYGYTF
J: TRBJ2-7; V: TRBV21-1; D: -; size: -; DNA: TGTGCCAGCAGCAGAGGGGGGTCATTGGGGAAAAACTACGAGCAGTACTTC; CDR3: CASSRGGSLGKNYEQYF
J: TRBJ2-1; V: TRBV5-1; D: TRBD2; size: -; DNA: TGCGCCAGCAGCCCGGGAGGGCTCGCAGCCAATGAGCAGTTCTTC; CDR3: CASSPGGLAANEQFF
J: TRBJ1-1; V: TRBV5-6; D: -; size: -; DNA: TGTGCCAGCAGTCGTAACCCAGGGAACACTGAAGCTTTCTTT; CDR3: CASSRNPGNTEAFF
J: TRBJ1-2; V: TRBV7-2; D: TRBD1; size: -; DNA: TGTGCCAGCAGCCCCCCCGGGACAGGTGCCTATGGCTACACCTTC; CDR3: CASSPPGTGAYGYTF
J: TRBJ2-5; V: TRBV7-2; D: TRBD1; size: -; DNA: TGTGCCAGCAGCGTGGGCGGAGTAGGGGGCTGGGAGACCCAGTACTTC; CDR3: CASSVGGVGGWETQYF
J: TRBJ2-7; V: TRBV10-2; D: -; size: -; DNA: TGCGCCAGCATGGAGGGGGCGCACGAGCAGTACTTC; CDR3: CASMEGAHEQYF
J: TRBJ2-2; V: TRBV10-3; D: -; size: -; DNA: TGTGCCCACAAACAGGGGAACACCGGGGAGCTGTTTTTT; CDR3: CAHKQGNTGELFF
J: TRBJ2-2; V: TRBV5-1; D: TRBD2; size: -; DNA: TGCGCCAGCAGCCGAACTAGCGGGAGTAACACCGGGGAGCTGTTTTTT; CDR3: CASSRTSGSNTGELFF
J: TRBJ1-2; V: TRBV30; D: TRBD1; size: -; DNA: TGTGCCTGGAGTTCAGGGGGCGCCAGTGGCTACACCTTC; CDR3: CAWSSGGASGYTF
J: TRBJ2-2; V: TRBV4-2; D: TRBD2; size: -; DNA: TGTGCCAGCAGCCAATCTCCTAGCGGGGGGGCGAACACCGGGGAGCTGTTTTTT; CDR3: CASSQSPSGGANTGELFF
J: TRBJ1-5; V: TRBV28; D: -; size: -; DNA: TGTGCCAGCAGTTTACCAGGGGCCTCCAATCAGCCCCAGCATTTT; CDR3: CASSLPGASNQPQHF
J: TRBJ2-1; V: TRBV5-4; D: TRBD2; size: few; DNA: TGTGCCAGCAGCAGGGGACTAGATTACAATGAGCAGTTCTTC; CDR3: CASSRGLDYNEQFF
J: TRBJ2-5; V: TRBV9; D: TRBD1; size: -; DNA: TGTGCCAGCAGCGTAGGCGGGTCAGGGGGACGGGAAGAGACCCAGTACTTC; CDR3: CASSVGGSGGREETQYF
J: TRBJ1-3; V: TRBV25-1; D: -; size: -; DNA: TGTGCCAGCAGTGAGAGGTCTGGAAACACCATATATTTT; CDR3: CASSERSGNTIYF
J: TRBJ2-5; V: TRBV5-1; D: TRBD1; size: -; DNA: TGCGCCAGCAGCTGGACTCCAAGGACAGGAGGTCAAGAGACCCAGTACTTC; CDR3: CASSWTPRTGGQETQYF
J: TRBJ2-5; V: TRBV5-1; D: -; size: -; DNA: TGCGCCAGCAGCTCCTCCGGACCAAGCCAAGAGACCCAGTACTTC; CDR3: CASSSSGPSQETQYF
J: TRBJ2-3; V: TRBV5-1; D: -; size: -; DNA: TGCGCCAGCAGCCCGGGGGGACAGGGCACAGATACGCAGTATTTT; CDR3: CASSPGGQGTDTQYF
J: TRBJ1-3; V: TRBV2; D: TRBD1; size: -; DNA: TGTGCCAGCACATCGGGACAGGGCTACGGAAACACCATATATTTT; CDR3: CASTSGQGYGNTIYF
J: TRBJ1-5; V: TRBV19; D: TRBD1; size: -; DNA: TGTGCCAGTAGTAAGACAGGGAGCAATCAGCCCCAGCATTTT; CDR3: CASSKTGSNQPQHF
J: TRBJ2-7; V: TRBV5-1; D: TRBD1; size: -; DNA: TGCGCCAGCAGCTTAACGGGACAGGGGGCGTTCGAGCAGTACTTC; CDR3: CASSLTGQGAFEQYF
J: TRBJ1-3; V: TRBV18; D: -; size: -; DNA: TGTGCCAGCTCAGTAACAGGTATCTCTGGAAACACCATATATTTT; CDR3: CASSVTGISGNTIYF
J: TRBJ1-2; V: TRBV19; D: TRBD1; size: -; DNA: TGTGCCAGTAGCGCCAGACAGGGGGCCAATGGCTACACCTTC; CDR3: CASSARQGANGYTF
J: TRBJ2-3; V: TRBV19; D: TRBD2; size: -; DNA: TGTGCCACCAACAGAGCGGGAGCCACAGATACGCAGTATTTT; CDR3: CATNRAGATDTQYF
J: TRBJ2-7; V: TRBV4-3; D: -; size: -; DNA: TGCGCCAGCAGCCAAGCTCTTGGCAGGTTGATATCCTACGAGCAGTACTTC; CDR3: CASSQALGRLISYEQYF
J: TRBJ2-2; V: TRBV7-3; D: -; size: -; DNA: TGTGCCAGCAGAGAACCCGGGGGCTCCGGGGAGCTGTTTTTT; CDR3: CASREPGGSGELFF
J: TRBJ2-2; V: TRBV4-2; D: -; size: -; DNA: TGTGCCAGCAGCCCCGGGACCCAGAACACCGGGGAGCTGTTTTTT; CDR3: CASSPGTQNTGELFF
J: TRBJ2-1; V: TRBV11-1; D: -; size: -; DNA: TGTGCCAGCAGCTTACGCACAGCGGGTGAGCAGTTCTTC; CDR3: CASSLRTAGEQFF
J: TRBJ1-2; V: TRBV6-6; D: -; size: -; DNA: TGTGCCAGCAGTACTCGGGACCTTACTAACTATGGCTACACCTTC; CDR3: CASSTRDLTNYGYTF
J: TRBJ1-4; V: TRBV13; D: TRBD1; size: once; DNA: TGTGCCAGCAGAATGGCCGGGACAGGGTCTGAAAAACTGTTTTTT; CDR3: CASRMAGTGSEKLFF
J: TRBJ1-1; V: TRBV2; D: TRBD1; size: -; DNA: TGTGCCAGCAGGGACAGGAGGAACACTGAAGCTTTCTTT; CDR3: CASRDRRNTEAFF
J: TRBJ2-5; V: TRBV15; D: -; size: -; DNA: TGTGCCACCAGCAGAGATCTCATACAAGAGACCCAGTACTTC; CDR3: CATSRDLIQETQYF
J: TRBJ2-3; V: TRBV7-2; D: -; size: few; DNA: TGTGCCAGCAGCTTAGTCCCCACAGATACGCAGTATTTT; CDR3: CASSLVPTDTQYF
J: TRBJ2-5; V: TRBV6-5; D: TRBD2; size: -; DNA: TGTGCCAGCAGTTATAGCGGGCGAGGGCGGTCAGAGACCCAGTACTTC; CDR3: CASSYSGRGRSETQYF
J: TRBJ2-5; V: TRBV7-2; D: TRBD2; size: -; DNA: TGTGCCAGCAGCTTAGGTCTAGTGGGAGGGCGGGAGACCCAGTACTTC; CDR3: CASSLGLVGGRETQYF